The sequence of this T cell receptor beta chain was determined in a study of shared T cell receptors in the human thymus. Between the trimmed V and J ends, which lost 0 bases and 2 bases, there was a span of 12 bases. This CDR3 spans 16 amino acids. Germline CDR1 reads MNHEY; CDR2 reads SVGAGI. Only in-frame clones appear in the TCRdb table, and some are missing; sequencing was by immunoSEQ multiplex PCR. The repertoire includes some 760,000 clones, roughly 85% of them detected once, and roughly 0.01% sits in the top ten. Another study also made use of these data, one on human thymus T cells. From that report: Across thymic and blood repertoires, the usage of V and J genes appeared to be biased.

This sequence originates from a girl in the first two years of life with a congenital heart defect. Sequencing was performed on thymocytes. The gene calls are TRBV6-5 and TRBJ2-3, with TRBD1 as a possible D gene (7 bases). The DNA for the CDR3 is TGTGCCAGCAGTTACTCCAGGGGGGAAACCACAGATACGCAGTATTTT. Amino acids: CASSYSRGETTDTQYF.